This T cell receptor (beta chain) was observed in a study of cytomegalovirus exposure and HLA in healthy donors. Study-wide results and caveats: Several of the most significant clusters appeared, in a later analysis, to be linked to common viral pathogens.

Concerning this clone itself: Its antigen remains unknown.

Use of 60 Vbeta and 13 Jbeta primers characterized the PCR. The method was immunoSEQ multiplex PCR; TCRdb's version includes in-frame clones alone and lacks a portion of them. The sample consists of around 65,000 clones, about four fifths of them appearing once. The sequence was collected from a man aged 50 to 59 in good health and CMV-seropositive. Material: PBMCs.

The CDR3 DNA sequence: TGTGCCAGCAGTCCCCAAGGACGGCCGAGCGGAGATACGCAGTATTTT. Translating it yields CASSPQGRPSGDTQYF. V usage is TRBV27 and J usage is TRBJ2-3, with a tentative D call TRBD2 (5 bases). Trimming left V 5 bases short and J 5 bases short, with 20 bases between. This CDR3 is 16 amino acids long. Germline CDR1 reads MNHEY; CDR2 reads SMNVEV (reference sequence).